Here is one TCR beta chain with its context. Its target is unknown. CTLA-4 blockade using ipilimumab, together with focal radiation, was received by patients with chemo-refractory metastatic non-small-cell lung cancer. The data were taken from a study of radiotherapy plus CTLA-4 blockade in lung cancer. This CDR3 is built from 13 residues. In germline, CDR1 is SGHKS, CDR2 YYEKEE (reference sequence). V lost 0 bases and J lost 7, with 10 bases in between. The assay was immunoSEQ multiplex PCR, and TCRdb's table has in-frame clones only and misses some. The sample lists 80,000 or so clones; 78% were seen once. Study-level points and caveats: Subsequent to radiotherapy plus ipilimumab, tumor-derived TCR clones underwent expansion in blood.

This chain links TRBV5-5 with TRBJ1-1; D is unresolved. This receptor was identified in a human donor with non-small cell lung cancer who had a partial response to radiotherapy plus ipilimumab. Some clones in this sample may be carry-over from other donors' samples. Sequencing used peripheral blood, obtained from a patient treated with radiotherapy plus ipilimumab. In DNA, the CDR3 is TGTGCCAGCAGCTTGGGGTCCAGCGTTGAAGCTTTCTTT. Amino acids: CASSLGSSVEAFF.